This record looks at one T cell receptor beta chain sequence and its context. Original data processing: Across samples, TCR counts had a median of roughly 98,000 and ranged from 23,224 to 690,600. TCRdb re-called the RACE reads with MiXCR, one entry per CDR3 protein. The V and J calls were determined by TCRdb, not by the authors. Counted here are around 300,000 distinct CDR3 sequences, 5.5% occurring once; the ten biggest clones make up around 8.8%. This entry belongs to a study of human T cells and chemical hapten exposure. Study context: Across samples, TCR yields varied, mostly owing to small differences in pooled library volumes.

The time point denotes: pre-sensitization, week 0. Treatment of the sample: therapeutic diphenylcyclopropenone sensitization with weekly scalp DPC. This clonotype was sampled from a woman between 18 and 30 years old with alopecia areata. Some clones in this sample may be carry-over from other donors' samples. This sample comprised whole blood, obtained in connection with sensitization to the hapten diphenylcyclopropenone (DPC).

CDR3 in DNA: TGTGCCAGCAGCGCAGCGGGGGGGGCCTTCTCAGATACGCAGTATTTT. The encoded protein is CASSAAGGAFSDTQYF. The V call is TRBV9, the J call TRBJ2-3; 10 positions agree with TRBD2. V shed 3 bases, J shed 4 bases, and the junction held 8 bases outside the gene matches. The CDR3 has 16 residues. Germline V gene sequence: CDR1 SGDLS, CDR2 YYNGEE.